This T cell receptor (beta chain) derives from a study of identical twins' blood T cells. This clonotype was seen a handful of times. Germline CDR1 DFQATT, CDR2 SNEGSKA (reference sequence). The V gene lost 3 bases and the J gene lost 8 bases, with 10 bases spanning the gap. The CDR3 totals 11 residues. TCR cDNA libraries were made from RNA using a previously described, modified protocol. TCRdb itself ran the 5' RACE reads through MiXCR, one entry per CDR3 protein. The sample records hundreds of thousands of distinct CDR3 sequences, 28% being singletons. The rearrangement links TRBV20-1 to TRBJ1-2, with D possibly TRBD1 on 6 matching bases. Source material: PBMCs. This clonotype originated in a woman between 18 and 55 years old in good health. The CDR3 region is CSASAGGGYTF. The CDR3 bases are TGCAGTGCTAGTGCGGGGGGCGGCTACACCTTC.